This T cell receptor (beta chain) is drawn from a study of T cells in Graves' hyperthyroidism and ophthalmopathy. This clonotype was recorded many times. The V and J ends lost 7 bases and 7 bases, in that order; junction bases with no gene match: 5. The CDR3 totals 14 residues. Germline V CDR1 and CDR2: SGHRS, YFSETQ. Exclusion of patients followed from uncontrolled infection, other autoimmune disease, pregnancy or lactation. Amplification of TCR beta CDR3 regions used RNA as the template. HTBI primers were used for first-round RT-PCR of the TCR CDR3. TCRdb recomputed calls from the multiplex PCR reads with MiXCR, one row per CDR3 protein. The sample lists around 500,000 distinct CDR3 sequences, roughly an eighth seen once, with around a sixth in the top ten.

This clonotype was obtained from a woman aged 18-30 years with Graves' hyperthyroidism. The sequencing input was blood. The chain has TRBV5-1 and TRBJ2-1, with 13 bases matching TRBD2. Written as DNA, the CDR3 is TGCGCCAGCCTCGGGACTAGCGGGATGAATGAGCAGTTCTTC. Amino acid sequence: CASLGTSGMNEQFF. Drawing the rest from reference TRBV5-1 and TRBJ2-1, the complete variable domain is KAGVTQTPRYLIKTRGQQVTLSCSPISGHRSVSWYQQTPGQGLQFLFEYFSETQRNKGNFPGRFSGRQFSNSRSEMNVSTLELGDSALYLCASLGTSGMNEQFFGPGTRLTVL.